One T cell receptor (beta chain) is described in this entry. Its antigen is undetermined. This record belongs to a study of relationships among human T cell subsets. Study-level points and caveats: Clones with over 100 reads held over 55% of CD8+ cytotoxic sequences. No significant subset differences appeared in V, D, J use, CDR3 length or N-additions. Th1, Th2 and regulatory T cells shared many CDR3 sequences.

Anti-CD45RO beads selected memory T cells out of the CD45RA-negative fraction. Subset-specific monoclonal antibody beads were used to isolate T cell subsets. V shed 1 base, J shed 1 base, and the junction held 2 bases outside the gene matches. CDR1 and CDR2 (germline): SEHNR, FQNEAQ (reference sequence). The CDR3 is 15 residues long. TCR alpha and beta CDR3s were amplified from mRNA by semiquantitative ARM-PCR. In ARM-PCR, communal superprimers followed tagged nested gene-specific primers for exponential amplification. MiXCR was run by TCRdb on the multiplex PCR reads, yielding one entry per CDR3 protein. Of 7,500 to 9,500 distinct CDR3 sequences listed, about 52% are singletons.

The chain recombines TRBV7-9 with TRBJ2-3, with 7 bases matching TRBD2. This TCR derives from a man in his forties in good health. Sequenced sample: memory T cells sorted from blood. The CDR3 region is CASSLEAGGTDTQYF. In DNA form, the CDR3 reads TGTGCCAGCAGCTTAGAGGCGGGAGGCACAGATACGCAGTATTTT. Based on the CDR3 plus reference TRBV7-9 and TRBJ2-3, the full variable domain is DTGVSQNPRHKITKRGQNVTFRCDPISEHNRLYWYRQTLGQGPEFLTYFQNEAQLEKSRLLSDRFSAERPKGSFSTLEIQRTEQGDSAMYLCASSLEAGGTDTQYFGPGTRLTVL.